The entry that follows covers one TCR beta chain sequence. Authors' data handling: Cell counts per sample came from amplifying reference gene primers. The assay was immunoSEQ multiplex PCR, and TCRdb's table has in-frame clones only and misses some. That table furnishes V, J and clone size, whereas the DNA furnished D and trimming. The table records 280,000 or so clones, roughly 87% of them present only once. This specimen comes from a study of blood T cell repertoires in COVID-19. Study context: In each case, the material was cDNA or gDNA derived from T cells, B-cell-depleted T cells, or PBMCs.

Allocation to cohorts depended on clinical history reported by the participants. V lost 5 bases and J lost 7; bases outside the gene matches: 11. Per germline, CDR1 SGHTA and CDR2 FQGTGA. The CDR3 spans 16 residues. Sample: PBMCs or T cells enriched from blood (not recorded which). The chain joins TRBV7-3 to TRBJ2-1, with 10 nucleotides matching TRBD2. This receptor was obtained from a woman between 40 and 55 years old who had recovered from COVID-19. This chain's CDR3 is CASSPRLAGVENEQFF. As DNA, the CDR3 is TGTGCCAGCAGCCCCCGGCTAGCGGGAGTGGAAAATGAGCAGTTCTTC.